This T cell receptor beta chain emerged from a study of blood T cells in healthy people across ages. For the second PCR, which ran for about 7 to 11 cycles, a sample-barcoded 5' primer and a J-beta primer mix were used. TCRdb re-called the 5' RACE reads with MiXCR, one entry per CDR3 protein. The sample records 650,000 to 1,000,000 distinct CDR3 sequences, about 36% being singletons. Trimming cost V 3 bases and J 4 bases, with 12 bases left between them. The germline CDR1 and CDR2 sequences are LGHDT and YNNKEL (reference sequence). The CDR3 has 15 amino acids. The genes are TRBV3-1 and TRBJ2-2; D tentatively reads TRBD1 or TRBD2 (5 bases each). Sequenced: blood. This receptor was obtained from a man between 18 and 29 years old in good health. This chain's CDR3 is CASSHDREGTGELFF. The CDR3 region has the DNA TGTGCCAGCAGCCATGACAGAGAGGGCACCGGGGAGCTGTTTTTT.